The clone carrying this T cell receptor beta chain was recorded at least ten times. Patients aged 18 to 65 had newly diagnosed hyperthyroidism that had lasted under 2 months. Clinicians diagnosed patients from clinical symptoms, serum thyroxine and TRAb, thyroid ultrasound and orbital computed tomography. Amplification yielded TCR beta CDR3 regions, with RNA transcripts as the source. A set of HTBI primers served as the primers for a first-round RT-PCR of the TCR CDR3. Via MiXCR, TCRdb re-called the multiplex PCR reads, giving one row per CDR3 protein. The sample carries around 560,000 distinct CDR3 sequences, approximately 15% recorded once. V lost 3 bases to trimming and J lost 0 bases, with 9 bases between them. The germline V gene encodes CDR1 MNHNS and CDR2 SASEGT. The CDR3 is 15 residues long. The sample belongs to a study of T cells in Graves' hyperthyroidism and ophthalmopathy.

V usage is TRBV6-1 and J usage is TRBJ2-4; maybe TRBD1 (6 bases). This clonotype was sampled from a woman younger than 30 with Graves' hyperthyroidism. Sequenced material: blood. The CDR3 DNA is TGTGCCAGCAGTGAGGTCAGGGGAGCCAAAAACATTCAGTACTTC. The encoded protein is CASSEVRGAKNIQYF.